Listed here are 7 T cell receptor beta chains from one sample, sequenced in a study of blood T cell repertoires in COVID-19. Assay: immunoSEQ multiplex PCR; the TCRdb copy retains only in-frame clones and omits some. This table has over 250,000 clones, 85% to 90% appearing once. The sequencing input was PBMCs or T cells enriched from blood (not recorded which). These receptors all come from a woman aged 60 to 75 who had recovered from COVID-19.

The chain couples TRBV4-1 to TRBJ2-7, with 9 bases aligning to TRBD1. J lost 7 bases, V lost 3 bases, and 13 bases had no gene match. CDR1 is MGHRA and CDR2 is YSYEKL in the germline V gene. The CDR3 has 16 residues. This CDR3 is CASSHSLDRGAREQYF. In nucleotides, the CDR3 is TGCGCCAGCAGCCACTCCTTGGACAGGGGAGCAAGGGAGCAGTACTTC.

The count of this clone is one. The V and J genes are TRBV4-1 and TRBJ1-1; the D gene is possibly TRBD1 (5 bases). There are 14 residues in the CDR3. Between the trimmed V and J ends, which lost 0 bases and 11 bases, there was a span of 16 bases. Germline loops: CDR1 MGHRA, CDR2 YSYEKL. The CDR3 region has the DNA TGCGCCAGCAGCCAAGAGGGGACTCTTTTAGGGGCTTTCTTT. Its translation is CASSQEGTLLGAFF.

V and J are TRBV29-1 and TRBJ2-3, with D unresolved. The CDR3 runs 9 residues. Germline V gives CDR1 SQVTM, CDR2 ANQGSEA. V lost 4 bases and J lost 6, with 2 bases in between. The CDR3 is CSVADTQYF. The DNA for the CDR3 is TGCAGCGTTGCGGATACGCAGTATTTT.

The chain carries TRBV7-9 and TRBJ1-2; TRBD1 matches at 8 bases. Losses at the gene ends were 7 bases for V and 4 bases for J; bases not matched to a gene: 8. From germline, CDR1 is SEHNR and CDR2 FQNEAQ (reference sequence). The CDR3 loop spans 14 amino acids. The CDR3 is CASNPPGTGYGYTF. CDR3 DNA: TGTGCCAGCAACCCCCCCGGGACAGGCTATGGCTACACCTTC.

This clone was found a few times. This chain links TRBV19 with TRBJ2-1; a weak D match, TRBD1 (6 bases). Germline CDR1 and CDR2: LNHDA and SQIVND (reference sequence). The V and J ends lost 4 bases and 2 bases respectively, with 18 bases between them. CDR3 length: 17 residues. CDR3 protein: CASSTSGQNIPYNEQFF. CDR3 DNA: TGTGCCAGTAGTACAAGCGGACAGAACATACCCTACAATGAGCAGTTCTTC.

V gene TRBV10-3 combines with J gene TRBJ2-7; 8 nucleotides align to TRBD1. This CDR3 region has 15 residues. Germline loops: CDR1 ENHRY, CDR2 SYGVKD. The ends lost 10 bases at V and 1 base at J; junction bases unmatched: 12. The CDR3, as DNA: TGTGCCACGGCAGGGGGCGTCACCTATTCCTACGAGCAGTACTTC. Translation gives CATAGGVTYSYEQYF.

The chain carries TRBV15 and TRBJ2-2, with D possibly being TRBD1 (5 bases). Trimming left V 1 base short and J 3 bases short, with 15 bases between. Germline V gene data show CDR1 as LNHNV and CDR2 as YYDKDF (reference sequence). The CDR3 runs to 17 residues. CDR3 in DNA: TGTGCCACCAGCAGAGGAGGTCCCATACAGGACACCGGGGAGCTGTTTTTT. It translates to CATSRGGPIQDTGELFF.